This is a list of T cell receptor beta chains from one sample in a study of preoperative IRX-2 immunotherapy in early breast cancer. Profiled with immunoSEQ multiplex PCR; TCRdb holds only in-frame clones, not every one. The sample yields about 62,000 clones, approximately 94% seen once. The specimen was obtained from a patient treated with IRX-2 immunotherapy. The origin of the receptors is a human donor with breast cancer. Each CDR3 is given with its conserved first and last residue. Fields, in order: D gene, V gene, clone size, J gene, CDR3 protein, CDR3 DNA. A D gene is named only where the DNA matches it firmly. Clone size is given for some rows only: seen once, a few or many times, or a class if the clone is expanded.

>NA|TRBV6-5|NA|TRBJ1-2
CASSYSEGTNYGYTF
TGTGCCAGCAGTTACTCGGAGGGTACGAACTATGGCTACACCTTC
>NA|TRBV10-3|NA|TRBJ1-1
CASGQSEAFF
TGTGCCAGCGGACAGAGTGAAGCTTTCTTT
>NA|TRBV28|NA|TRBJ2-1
CASSLSGASYNEQFF
TGTGCCAGCAGTTTATCGGGGGCGTCCTACAATGAGCAGTTCTTC
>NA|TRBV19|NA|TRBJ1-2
CASSPRTSYGYTF
TGTGCCAGTAGTCCCAGGACAAGCTATGGCTACACCTTC
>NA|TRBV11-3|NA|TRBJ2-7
CASSLMADREQYF
TGTGCCAGCAGCTTGATGGCCGACAGGGAGCAGTACTTC
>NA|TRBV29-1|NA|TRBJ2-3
CSLRGAGSSTDTQYF
TGCAGCTTAAGGGGGGCAGGAAGCAGCACAGATACGCAGTATTTT
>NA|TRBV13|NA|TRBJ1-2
CASSLAGGYGYTF
TGTGCCAGCAGCTTAGCTGGGGGCTATGGCTACACCTTC
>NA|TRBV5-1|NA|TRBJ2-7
CASSLGTADYEQYF
TGCGCCAGCAGCTTGGGAACGGCGGACTACGAGCAGTACTTC
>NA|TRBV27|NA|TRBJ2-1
CASSSRAYYYNEQFF
TGTGCCAGCAGTTCTAGAGCGTACTACTACAATGAGCAGTTCTTC
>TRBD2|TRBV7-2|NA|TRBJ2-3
CASSPLTSGGLSQYF
TGTGCCAGCAGCCCCCTGACTAGCGGGGGGCTCTCGCAGTATTTT
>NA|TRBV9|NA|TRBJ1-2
CASSVALVNYGYTF
TGTGCCAGCAGCGTAGCCCTGGTCAACTATGGCTACACCTTC
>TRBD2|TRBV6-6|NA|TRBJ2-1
CASSYGSRTSGEQFF
TGTGCCAGCAGTTACGGATCACGGACTAGTGGTGAGCAGTTCTTC
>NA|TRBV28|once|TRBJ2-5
CAASKAGALETQYF
TGTGCCGCCTCAAAAGCGGGCGCCCTAGAGACCCAGTACTTC
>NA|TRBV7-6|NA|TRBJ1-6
CASSLPGEASPLHF
TGTGCCAGCAGCCTCCCCGGGGAGGCTTCACCCCTCCACTTT
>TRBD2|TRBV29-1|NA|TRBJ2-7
CSVEGGLAGGNEQYF
TGCAGCGTTGAAGGCGGACTAGCGGGAGGCAACGAGCAGTACTTC
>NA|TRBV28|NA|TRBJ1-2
CAWQGTGDGYTF
TGTGCCTGGCAGGGGACTGGGGATGGCTACACCTTC
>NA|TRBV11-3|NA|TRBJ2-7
CASSLGRNYEQYF
TGTGCCAGCAGCTTAGGAAGAAACTACGAGCAGTACTTC
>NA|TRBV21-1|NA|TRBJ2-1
CASSRAAEQFF
TGTGCCAGCAGCAGAGCGGCCGAGCAGTTCTTC
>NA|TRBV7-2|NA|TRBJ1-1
CASSLELIVGEAFF
TGTGCCAGCAGCTTAGAGTTGATTGTCGGTGAAGCTTTCTTT
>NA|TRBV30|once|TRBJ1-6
CAWNAETNSPLHF
TGTGCCTGGAACGCTGAGACGAATTCACCCCTCCACTTT
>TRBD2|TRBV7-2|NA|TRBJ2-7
CASRITSGAQSEQYF
TGTGCCAGCAGGATTACTAGCGGGGCACAGAGCGAGCAGTACTTC
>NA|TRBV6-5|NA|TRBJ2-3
CASSYSGFKEADTQYF
TGTGCCAGCAGTTACTCCGGCTTCAAAGAGGCAGATACGCAGTATTTT
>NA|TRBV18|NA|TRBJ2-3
CASSPQEGRGTQYF
TGTGCCAGCTCACCCCAGGAGGGCCGGGGTACGCAGTATTTT
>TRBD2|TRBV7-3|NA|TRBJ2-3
CASSLGLASDTQYF
TGTGCCAGCAGCTTGGGACTAGCTTCAGATACGCAGTATTTT
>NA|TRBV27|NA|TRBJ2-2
CASSPGTDTGELFF
TGTGCCAGCAGTCCCGGGACTGACACCGGGGAGCTGTTTTTT
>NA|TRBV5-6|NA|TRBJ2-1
CASSFAPRSSYNEQFF
TGTGCCAGCAGCTTTGCGCCTCGAAGCTCCTACAATGAGCAGTTCTTC
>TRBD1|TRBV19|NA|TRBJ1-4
CASTAGTGDEKLFF
TGTGCCAGTACCGCCGGGACAGGGGATGAAAAACTGTTTTTT
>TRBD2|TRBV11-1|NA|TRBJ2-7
CASSQRGGHEQYF
TGTGCCAGCAGCCAGCGGGGGGGACACGAGCAGTACTTC
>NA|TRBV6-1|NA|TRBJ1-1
CASPVGQVNTEAFF
TGTGCCAGCCCGGTTGGCCAGGTGAACACTGAAGCTTTCTTT
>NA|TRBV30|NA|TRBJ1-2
CAWKGGLANYGYTF
TGTGCCTGGAAAGGGGGACTAGCTAACTATGGCTACACCTTC
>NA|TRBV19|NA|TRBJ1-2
CASSLSYGYTF
TGTGCCAGTAGCCTCTCCTATGGCTACACCTTC
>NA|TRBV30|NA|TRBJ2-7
CAWSVLGFHEQYF
TGTGCCTGGAGTGTACTCGGGTTCCACGAGCAGTACTTC
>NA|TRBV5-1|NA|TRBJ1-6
CASSLGVNSPLHF
TGCGCCAGCAGCTTGGGTGTAAATTCACCCCTCCACTTT
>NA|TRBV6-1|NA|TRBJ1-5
CASSEASLNQPQHF
TGTGCCAGCAGTGAAGCGTCTCTTAATCAGCCCCAGCATTTT
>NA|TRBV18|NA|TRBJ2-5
CASSPTERKQETQYF
TGTGCCAGCTCACCTACCGAAAGGAAACAAGAGACCCAGTACTTC
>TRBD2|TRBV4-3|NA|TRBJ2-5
CASSQDGGGTSKETQYF
TGCGCCAGCAGCCAAGATGGCGGGGGTACGAGTAAAGAGACCCAGTACTTC
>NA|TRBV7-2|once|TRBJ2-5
CASEIEGTMGETQYF
TGTGCCAGCGAGATTGAGGGAACAATGGGGGAGACCCAGTACTTC
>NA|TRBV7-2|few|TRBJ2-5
CASSLNGPTQYF
TGTGCCAGCAGCCTAAATGGACCGACCCAGTACTTC
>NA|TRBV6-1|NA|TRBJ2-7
CASSVLHYEQYF
TGTGCCAGCAGCGTACTCCACTACGAGCAGTACTTC
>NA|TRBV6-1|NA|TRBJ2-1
CASSDRLGAYNEQFF
TGTGCCAGCAGTGATAGGTTGGGGGCCTACAATGAGCAGTTCTTC
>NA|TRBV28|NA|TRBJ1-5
CASSDLRQADSNQPQHF
TGTGCCAGCAGTGACCTGAGACAGGCGGATAGCAATCAGCCCCAGCATTTT
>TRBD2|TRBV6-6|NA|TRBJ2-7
CASNPDLAGAEQYF
TGTGCCAGCAATCCCGATTTAGCGGGAGCCGAGCAGTACTTC
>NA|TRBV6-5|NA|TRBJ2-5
CASSYPGAGETQYF
TGTGCCAGCAGTTACCCTGGGGCGGGGGAGACCCAGTACTTC
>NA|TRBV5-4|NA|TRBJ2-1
CASSLVGSGDRQFF
TGTGCCAGCAGCTTGGTGGGCTCGGGGGACAGGCAGTTCTTC
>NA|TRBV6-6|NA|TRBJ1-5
CASSNRDGYQPQHF
TGTGCCAGCAGTAACCGGGACGGATATCAGCCCCAGCATTTT